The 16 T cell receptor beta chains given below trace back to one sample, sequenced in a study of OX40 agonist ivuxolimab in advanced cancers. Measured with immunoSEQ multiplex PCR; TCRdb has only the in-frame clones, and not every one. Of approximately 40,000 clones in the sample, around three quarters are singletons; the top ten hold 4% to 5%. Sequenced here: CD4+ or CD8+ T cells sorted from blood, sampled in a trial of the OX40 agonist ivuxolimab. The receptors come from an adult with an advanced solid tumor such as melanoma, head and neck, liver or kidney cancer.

CDR3 amino acids: CASSSWTGGNQPQHF. The CDR3 region has the DNA TGTGCCAGCAGCTCATGGACAGGGGGCAATCAGCCCCAGCATTTT. J is TRBJ1-5 and V is TRBV7-2, with TRBD1 matching over 9 bases. This CDR3 has 15 residues. The J segment lost 2 bases and the V segment lost 4 bases, leaving 3 bases of the junction unmatched. The germline gives CDR1 SGHTA, CDR2 FQGNSA.

The CDR3 DNA reads TGTGCCAGCAGCTTAGCAACTGGGCAGGAGACCCAGTACTTC. As protein: CASSLATGQETQYF. The chain couples TRBV7-8 to TRBJ2-5; D not certain. The CDR3 sequence is 14 residues long. The germline V gene encodes CDR1 SGHVS and CDR2 FQNEAQ. V lost 0 bases to trimming and J lost 5 bases, with 10 bases between them.

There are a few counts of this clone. The CDR3 here is CASSPLDREGYGYTF. In DNA, the CDR3 is TGTGCCAGCTCGCCGCTGGACAGGGAGGGGTATGGCTACACCTTC. The chain joins TRBV18 to TRBJ1-2; 8 bases map to TRBD1. From germline, CDR1 is KGHSH and CDR2 LQKENI. The CDR3 has 15 residues. J gave up 5 bases and V 6 bases, and 11 bases lay outside the gene matches.

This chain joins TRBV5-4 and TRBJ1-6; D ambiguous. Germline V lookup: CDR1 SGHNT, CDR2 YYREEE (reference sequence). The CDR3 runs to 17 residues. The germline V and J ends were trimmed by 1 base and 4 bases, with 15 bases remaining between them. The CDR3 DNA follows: TGTGCCAGCAGCTTGTCTCCTCTTGGAAGGTATAATTCACCCCTCCACTTT. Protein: CASSLSPLGRYNSPLHF.

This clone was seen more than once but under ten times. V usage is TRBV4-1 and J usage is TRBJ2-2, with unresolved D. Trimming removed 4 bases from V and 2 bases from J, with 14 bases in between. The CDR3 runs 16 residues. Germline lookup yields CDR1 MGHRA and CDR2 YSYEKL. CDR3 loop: CASSPRTGPNTGELFF. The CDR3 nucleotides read TGCGCCAGCAGCCCCCGTACGGGTCCAAACACCGGGGAGCTGTTTTTT.

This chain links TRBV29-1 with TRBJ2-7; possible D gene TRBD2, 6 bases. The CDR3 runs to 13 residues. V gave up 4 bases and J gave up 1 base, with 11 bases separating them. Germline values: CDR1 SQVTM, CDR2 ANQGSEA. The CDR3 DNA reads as TGCAGCGTTGTGCGGGATGCGTCCTACGAGCAGTACTTC. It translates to CSVVRDASYEQYF.

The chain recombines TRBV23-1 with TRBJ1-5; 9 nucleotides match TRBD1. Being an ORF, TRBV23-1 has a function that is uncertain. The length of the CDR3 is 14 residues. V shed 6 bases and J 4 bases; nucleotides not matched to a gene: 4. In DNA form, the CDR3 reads TGCGCCAGCAGAACAGGGGGCTGGAATCAGCCCCAGCATTTT. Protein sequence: CASRTGGWNQPQHF.

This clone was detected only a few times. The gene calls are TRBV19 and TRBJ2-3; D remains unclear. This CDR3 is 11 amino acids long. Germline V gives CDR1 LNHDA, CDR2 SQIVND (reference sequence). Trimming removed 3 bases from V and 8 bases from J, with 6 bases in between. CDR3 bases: TGTGCCAGTAGTATCTCCGTTACGCAGTATTTT. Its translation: CASSISVTQYF.

CDR3: CASSLSGETQYF. The DNA for the CDR3 is TGTGCCAGCAGCTTGTCTGGAGAGACCCAGTACTTC. The rearrangement joins TRBV5-6 to TRBJ2-5; D not resolved. From germline, CDR1 is SGHDT and CDR2 YYEEEE. V shed 1 base and J shed 4 bases, with 5 bases lying between them. The CDR3 is 12 amino acids.

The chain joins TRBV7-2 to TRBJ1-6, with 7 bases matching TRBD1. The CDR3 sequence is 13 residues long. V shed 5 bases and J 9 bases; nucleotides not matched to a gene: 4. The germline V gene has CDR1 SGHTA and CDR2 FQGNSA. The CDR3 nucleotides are TGTGCCAGCAGCCTTGACAGGGTTTCACCCCTCCACTTT. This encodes CASSLDRVSPLHF.

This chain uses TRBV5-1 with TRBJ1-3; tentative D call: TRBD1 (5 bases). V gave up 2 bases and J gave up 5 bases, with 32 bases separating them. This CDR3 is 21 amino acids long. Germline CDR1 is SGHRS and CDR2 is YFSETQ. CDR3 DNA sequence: TGCGCCAGCAGCTTTGGTGCACCGAACGGGGACGCTAACTCTGTCAGAAACACCATATATTTT. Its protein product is CASSFGAPNGDANSVRNTIYF.

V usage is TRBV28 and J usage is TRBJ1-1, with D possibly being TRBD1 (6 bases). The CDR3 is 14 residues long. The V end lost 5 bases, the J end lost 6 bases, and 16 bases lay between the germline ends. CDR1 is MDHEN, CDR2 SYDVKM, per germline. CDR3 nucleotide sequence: TGTGCCAGCAGTCTCAGCGGACAGAGCCCTGAAGCTTTCTTT. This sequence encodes CASSLSGQSPEAFF.

This chain's CDR3 is CASSVGQAVPNEQFF. CDR3 DNA: TGTGCCAGCAGCGTCGGACAGGCTGTACCCAATGAGCAGTTCTTC. The J gene is TRBJ2-1, the V gene TRBV9; 7 nucleotides line up with TRBD1. With 2 bases clipped from V and 6 bases from J, the junction kept 8 bases outside the gene matches. This CDR3 has 15 residues. Germline CDR1 is SGDLS and CDR2 is YYNGEE.

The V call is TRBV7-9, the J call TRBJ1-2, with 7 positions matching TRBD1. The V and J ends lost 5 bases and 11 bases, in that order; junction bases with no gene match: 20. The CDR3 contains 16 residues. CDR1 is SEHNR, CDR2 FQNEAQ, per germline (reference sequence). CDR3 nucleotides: TGTGCCAGCAGCCAACGATTAATGACAGGGCCCATTGTGTACACCTTC. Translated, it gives CASSQRLMTGPIVYTF.

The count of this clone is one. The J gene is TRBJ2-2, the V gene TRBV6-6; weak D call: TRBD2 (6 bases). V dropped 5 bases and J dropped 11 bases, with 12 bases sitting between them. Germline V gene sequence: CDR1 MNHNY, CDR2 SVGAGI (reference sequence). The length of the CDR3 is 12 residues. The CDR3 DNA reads TGTGCCAGCAGTCGGAGCGGGTCCGAGCTGTTTTTT. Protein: CASSRSGSELFF.

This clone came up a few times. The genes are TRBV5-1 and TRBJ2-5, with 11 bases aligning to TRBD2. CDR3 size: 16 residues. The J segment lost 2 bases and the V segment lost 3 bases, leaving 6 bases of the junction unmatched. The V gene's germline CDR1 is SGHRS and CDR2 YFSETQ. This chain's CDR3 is CASSSLAGGGQETQYF. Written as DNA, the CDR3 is TGCGCCAGCAGCTCCCTAGCGGGAGGTGGGCAAGAGACCCAGTACTTC.